A single sample gave rise to the 5 T cell receptor beta chains below, sequenced in a study of cytomegalovirus exposure and HLA in healthy donors. With 60 Vbeta and 13 Jbeta primers, the PCR was carried out. Profiling relied on immunoSEQ multiplex PCR, and the TCRdb table lists in-frame clones only, not all of them. The sample lists around 97,000 clones, roughly 80% occurring once. The sequencing sample was made of PBMCs. The receptors originated from a man between 50 and 59 years old in good health and CMV-seropositive.

In the case of this clone: Likely a read error: the CDR3 ends without its conserved phenylalanine or tryptophan. The genes are TRBV11-2 and TRBJ1-1; D remains ambiguous. Germline lookup yields CDR1 SGHAT and CDR2 FQNNGV. V lost 1 base, J lost 1 base, and 10 bases lay in between. This CDR3 spans 15 amino acids. Here the CDR3 DNA reads TGTGCCAGCAGCTTAGGGGGTTCCGGGAACACTGAAGCTTTCCTT. It translates to CASSLGGSGNTEAFL.

This clone has a handful of counts. This chain connects TRBV14 to TRBJ2-2; a possible D gene is TRBD1 (6 bases). V was pared by 1 base and J by 6 bases, with 18 bases between. The germline CDR1 and CDR2 sequences are SGHDN and FVKESK. This CDR3 region has 17 residues. CDR3 bases: TGTGCCAGCAGCCAAGGTTTAGGCCCAGGGGATGCCGGGGAGCTGTTTTTT. It specifies CASSQGLGPGDAGELFF.

Only one count was recorded for this clone. The chain carries TRBV1 and TRBJ2-1; the DNA was not compared with TRBD2, the D call given in the table. TRBV1 is designated a pseudogene. The CDR3 consists of 18 residues. In nucleotides, the CDR3 is TGCACCAGCAGCCAACCCCCCTGGGCGGGAGGAGTCCACAATGAGCAGTTCTTC. Translation: CTSSQPPWAGGVHNEQFF.

CDR3 residues: CASSLMEDNYGYTF. The CDR3 coding sequence is TGTGCCAGCAGCTTAATGGAGGATAACTATGGCTACACCTTC. This chain links TRBV7-9 with TRBJ1-2, with D hard to call. The CDR3 has 14 amino acids. V was cut by 2 bases and J by 1 base, with 8 bases left in between. CDR1 is SEHNR and CDR2 is FQNEAQ in the germline V gene (reference sequence).

The chain recombines TRBV30 with TRBJ1-1; D ambiguous. The CDR3 runs to 13 residues. CDR1 is GTSNPN, CDR2 SVGIG, per germline (reference sequence). V lost 0 bases, J lost 1 base, and 6 bases lay in between. The CDR3, as DNA: TGTGCCTGGAGTGTGTACAAGAACACTGAAGCTTTCTTT. Amino acid sequence: CAWSVYKNTEAFF.